Sequencing of this T cell receptor beta chain was carried out in a study of blood T cell repertoires in COVID-19. Study-wide context: Samples of COVID-19 (acute and convalescent) were obtained from the United States, Italy and Spain.

Authors' data handling: Amplifying reference gene primers gave estimates of nucleated cell counts. Sequencing used immunoSEQ multiplex PCR; TCRdb keeps in-frame clones, though not all of them. V and J calls and clone size follow that table, whereas D and trimming were derived from the DNA. The sample has approximately 260,000 clones; about 80% are singletons. V was clipped by 6 bases and J by 2 bases; unmatched bases: 4. Germline V gives CDR1 MNHEY, CDR2 SVGAGI. CDR3 length: 15 amino acids. The rearrangement joins TRBV6-5 to TRBJ2-1; 10 bases agree with TRBD1. Sequenced: peripheral blood. This clonotype was sampled from a woman of 80 years or more with acute or convalescent COVID-19. CDR3 amino acids: CASSTGTGAYNEQFF. Written as DNA, the CDR3 is TGTGCCAGCAGCACCGGGACAGGGGCCTACAATGAGCAGTTCTTC.